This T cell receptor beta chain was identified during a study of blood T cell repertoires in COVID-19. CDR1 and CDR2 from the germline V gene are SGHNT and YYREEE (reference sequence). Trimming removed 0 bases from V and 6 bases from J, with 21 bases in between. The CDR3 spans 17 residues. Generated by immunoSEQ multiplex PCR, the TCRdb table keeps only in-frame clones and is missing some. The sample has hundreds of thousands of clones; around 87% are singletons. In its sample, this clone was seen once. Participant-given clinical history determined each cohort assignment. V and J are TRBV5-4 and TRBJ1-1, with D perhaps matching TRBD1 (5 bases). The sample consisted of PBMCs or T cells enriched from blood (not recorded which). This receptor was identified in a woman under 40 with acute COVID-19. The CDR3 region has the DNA TGTGCCAGCAGCTTGGATGGGGGGGTACCCCTCGTAGCTGAAGCTTTCTTT. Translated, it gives CASSLDGGVPLVAEAFF.